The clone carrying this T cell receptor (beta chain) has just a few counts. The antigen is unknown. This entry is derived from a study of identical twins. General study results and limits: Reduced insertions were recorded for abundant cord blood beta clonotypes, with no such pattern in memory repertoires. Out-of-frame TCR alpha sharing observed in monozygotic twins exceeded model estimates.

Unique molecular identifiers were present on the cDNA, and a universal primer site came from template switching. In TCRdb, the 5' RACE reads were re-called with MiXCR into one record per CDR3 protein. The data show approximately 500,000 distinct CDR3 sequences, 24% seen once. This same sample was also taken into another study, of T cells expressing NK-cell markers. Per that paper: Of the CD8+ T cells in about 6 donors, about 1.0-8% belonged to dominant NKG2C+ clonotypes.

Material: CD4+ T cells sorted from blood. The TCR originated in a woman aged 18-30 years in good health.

For the CDR3, the DNA is TGTGCCAGCAGTTATACTCACGAGCAGTACTTC. This sequence encodes CASSYTHEQYF. The rearrangement uses TRBV12-3 or TRBV12-4 and TRBJ2-7, with unresolved D. The CDR3 is 11 residues long. Trimming left V 4 bases short and J 5 bases short, with 6 bases between.